What follows is one T cell receptor (beta chain) and its context. The data were produced by immunoSEQ multiplex PCR, yet TCRdb's version contains in-frame clones alone and is incomplete. The data show around 100,000 clones, just over 85% seen once. This sample was taken from a study of control samples from healthy donors and cancer patients. V shed 0 bases, J shed 4 bases, and the junction held 4 bases outside the gene matches. Germline V gene data show CDR1 as SGHRS and CDR2 as YFSETQ. The CDR3 contains 15 residues. This clonotype was sampled from a man aged 30-40 years in good health. The chain joins TRBV5-1 to TRBJ2-5, with 9 bases matching TRBD2. The sample taken for sequencing was blood. CDR3 amino acids: CASSLGLAVGETQYF. The CDR3 region has the DNA TGCGCCAGCAGCTTGGGACTAGCGGTCGGAGAGACCCAGTACTTC.